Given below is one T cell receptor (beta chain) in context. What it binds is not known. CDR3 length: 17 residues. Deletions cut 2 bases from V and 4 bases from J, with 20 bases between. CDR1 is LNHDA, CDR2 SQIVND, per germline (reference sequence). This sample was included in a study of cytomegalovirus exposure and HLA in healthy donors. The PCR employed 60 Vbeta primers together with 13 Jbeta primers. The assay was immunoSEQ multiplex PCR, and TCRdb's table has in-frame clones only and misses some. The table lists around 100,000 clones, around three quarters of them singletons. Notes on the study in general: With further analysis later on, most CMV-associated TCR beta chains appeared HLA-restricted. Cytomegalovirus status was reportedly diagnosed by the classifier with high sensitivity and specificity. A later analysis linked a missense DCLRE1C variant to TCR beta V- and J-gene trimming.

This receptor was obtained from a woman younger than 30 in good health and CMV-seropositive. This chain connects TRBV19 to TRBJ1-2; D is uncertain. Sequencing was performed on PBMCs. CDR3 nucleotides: TGTGCCAGTAGTATATTCCACGAGGCGGGGATCGCCTATGGCTACACCTTC. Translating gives CASSIFHEAGIAYGYTF.